Listed below are T cell receptor beta chains from one sample, sequenced in a study of CD8 T cells in Susac syndrome. TCRdb called the immunoSEQ multiplex PCR reads again in MiXCR, with one record for every CDR3 protein. The table lists under 150,000 distinct CDR3 sequences, around 95% of them singletons. The sample consisted of CD4+ T cells from PBMCs. Receptors were obtained from a human donor with Susac syndrome. The conserved cysteine and the conserved F or W are not part of the CDR3 here.

TRBJ1-2,TRBV2,ASSDQGLPSGYT
TRBJ2-7,TRBV20-1,SAPQGSGSGYEQY
TRBJ2-3,TRBV20-1,SARRDSLPFTDTQY
TRBJ2-3,TRBV24-1,ATSDPGNVATQY
TRBJ1-1,TRBV18,ASSPQFGTGSTEAF
TRBJ1-5,TRBV10-2,ASSEALGVGGQPQH
TRBJ2-4,TRBV5-1,ASSPGGQKNIQY
TRBJ2-5,TRBV6-1,AGGKDPLVGTQY
TRBJ2-3,TRBV14,ASSQDGRSTQY
TRBJ1-2,TRBV27,ATNQEGYGYT
TRBJ2-5,TRBV20-1,SARPTGMETQY
TRBJ2-3,TRBV5-4,ASSPGQTSTDTQY
TRBJ1-1,TRBV27,ASSLVDVNTEAF
TRBJ2-5,TRBV21-1,ASSRLAGEQETQY
TRBJ2-7,TRBV25-1,ASSPLGGANTYEQY
TRBJ1-2,TRBV27,ASSFGGAYRGYT